This TCR beta chain was sequenced during a study of cytomegalovirus exposure and HLA in healthy donors. This CDR3 contains 17 residues. Germline V lookup: CDR1 ENHRY, CDR2 SYGVKD. Deletions cut 6 bases from V and 0 bases from J, with 20 bases between. Amplification used 60 Vbeta primers and 13 Jbeta primers. The assay was immunoSEQ multiplex PCR, and TCRdb's table has in-frame clones only and misses some. The table lists 150,000 or so clones, under 70% of them singletons. The chain links TRBV10-3 to TRBJ1-2, with D hard to call. This clonotype was obtained from a man aged 25 to 40 in good health and CMV-seropositive. The sequencing input was PBMCs. The CDR3 loop reads CAIRAASQFLPNYGYTF. CDR3 bases: TGTGCCATCAGGGCAGCCTCACAGTTTCTTCCTAACTATGGCTACACCTTC.